Below are 11 T cell receptor beta chains sequenced from a single sample in a study of Tregs in tolerant kidney transplant recipients. TCRdb's copy holds only in-frame clones and misses some; the assay was immunoSEQ multiplex PCR. Its table records about 30,000 clones. The material was CD8+ T cells from blood, obtained before the transplant. These receptors all come from a human donor who received a combined kidney and bone marrow transplant.

Comments on this clone: The DNA ends 3 residues before the CDR3 does, and the rest of the CDR3 is filled in from the germline J gene. The rearrangement links TRBV29-1 to TRBJ1-1, with 9 nucleotides matching TRBD1. The V gene's germline CDR1 is SQVTM and CDR2 ANQGSEA. This CDR3 has 13 residues. The J segment lost 5 bases and the V segment lost 3 bases, leaving 4 bases of the junction unmatched. The sequenced CDR3 bases are TGCAGCGTTGACGCCGACAGGGGGACTGAA. It yields the protein CSVDADRGTE. In full, the CDR3 reads CSVDADRGTEAFF.

Concerning this clone: From the germline J gene comes the end of the CDR3, since the read stops 3 residues before it. The chain combines TRBV5-6 with TRBJ1-2, with TRBD1 as a possible D gene (6 bases). This CDR3 has 13 amino acids. The V end was cut by 3 bases, the J end by 4 bases, with 10 bases between. Germline CDR1 is SGHDT and CDR2 is YYEEEE. The CDR3 reads CASSYGGGYGYTF. The CDR3 bases that were read are TGTGCCAGCAGCTATGGAGGGGGCTATGGC.

Regarding this clone: The read comes to an end 3 residues before the CDR3 does, leaving the germline J gene to fill in the end. The chain carries TRBV5-3 and TRBJ2-2; possible D gene TRBD2, 5 bases. TRBV5-3 has ORF status, its function being uncertain. V lost 0 bases and J 1 base, leaving 13 bases between the germline ends. The CDR3 extends over 17 amino acids. The sequenced CDR3 bases are TGTGCCAGAAGCTTGGCAGTCGGGGTAAAGAACACCGGGGAG. Amino acids: CARSLAVGVKNTGE. The whole CDR3 sequence reads CARSLAVGVKNTGELFF.

For this clone: The read is 3 residues too short to cover the CDR3 end, so that end is filled in from the germline J gene. The chain couples TRBV7-2 to TRBJ1-5; TRBD1 might be the D (6 bases). Trimming took 7 bases from V and 7 from J, leaving 14 bases between them. The germline V gene has CDR1 SGHTA and CDR2 FQGNSA. CDR3 length equals 13 residues. Incomplete CDR3 DNA: TGTGCCAGCACCCCCGGTGGGGGCCAGCCC. Its protein product is CASTPGGGQP. The whole CDR3 sequence reads CASTPGGGQPQHF.

Notes on this clone: The CDR3 end lies 3 residues beyond the end of the read and is filled in from the germline J gene. The J gene is TRBJ2-1, the V gene TRBV20-1, with 12 nucleotides matching TRBD2. Trimming cost V 3 bases and J 6 bases; bases outside gene matches: 12. Germline-derived CDR1 and CDR2 are DFQATT and SNEGSKA (reference sequence). The CDR3 is 17 amino acids. The chain's CDR3 is CSASDFRLAGDANEQFF. The CDR3 DNA, read in part, is TGCAGTGCTAGCGATTTTAGACTAGCGGGAGACGCCAATGAG.

On this clone itself: The DNA ends 3 residues before the CDR3 does, and the rest of the CDR3 is filled in from the germline J gene. This chain uses TRBV4-2 with TRBJ1-1; TRBD1 aligns across 8 bases. The V gene's germline CDR1 is LGHNA and CDR2 YNFKEQ. The CDR3 consists of 17 residues. J was trimmed by 4 bases and V by 4 bases; bases with no gene match: 14. The covered CDR3 bases are TGTGCCAGCAGCCGATTTCTGACAGGGGAGTTAGGCACTGAA. Translating gives CASSRFLTGELGTE. The whole CDR3 protein is CASSRFLTGELGTEAFF.

With regard to this clone: The CDR3 is cut off 3 residues early in the read; its end comes from the germline J gene. The chain carries TRBV19 and TRBJ2-7; 9 bases agree with TRBD1. This CDR3 comprises 14 residues. Germline V CDR1 and CDR2: LNHDA, SQIVND (reference sequence). The junction had 9 bases not matched to a gene; V was cut back by 6 bases and J by 6 bases. CDR3 bases read: TGTGCCAGTAGCCTCGGGACAGGGATTTCCGAG. Its protein product is CASSLGTGISE. In full, the CDR3 is CASSLGTGISEQYF.

Concerning this clone itself: The CDR3 is cut off 3 residues early in the read; its end comes from the germline J gene. The rearrangement uses TRBV19 and TRBJ2-7; 7 bases line up with TRBD1. The V and J ends lost 5 bases and 1 base, in that order; junction bases with no gene match: 5. Germline V gene sequence: CDR1 LNHDA, CDR2 SQIVND (reference sequence). The CDR3 consists of 14 residues. The CDR3 reads CASSLGTESYEQYF. CDR3 bases read: TGTGCCAGTAGTTTAGGGACAGAGTCCTACGAG.

About this clone: Sequencing ends 3 residues short of the CDR3 end; the germline J gene provides the rest. The rearrangement joins TRBV7-9 to TRBJ2-7, with 9 bases lining up with TRBD1. The CDR3 extends over 15 amino acids. Germline CDR1 SEHNR, CDR2 FQNEAQ (reference sequence). V shed 7 bases and J 2 bases; nucleotides not matched to a gene: 9. The CDR3 bases that were read are TGTGCCAGCAACTGGCCGGACAGGGGTACCTACGAG. It codes for CASNWPDRGTYE. The CDR3 reads in full as CASNWPDRGTYEQYF.

As to this clone: Sequencing ends 3 residues short of the CDR3 end; the germline J gene provides the rest. The V and J genes are TRBV6-2 or TRBV6-3 and TRBJ1-5, with 8 nucleotides matching TRBD1. V lost 7 bases, J lost 7 bases, and 18 bases stayed unmatched. Per the germline V gene, CDR1 is MNHEY and CDR2 is SVGEGT. The CDR3 is 17 amino acids. Incomplete CDR3 DNA: TGTGCCAGCACCCAAGGGGGCAGGGGGCGGACGAGGCAGCCC. It codes for CASTQGGRGRTRQP. In full, the CDR3 reads CASTQGGRGRTRQPQHF.

Note on this clone: Sequencing ends 3 residues short of the CDR3 end; the germline J gene provides the rest. The V and J genes are TRBV7-6 and TRBJ2-7, with 14 bases that match TRBD2. CDR3 length: 16 amino acids. CDR1 and CDR2 (germline): SGHVS, FNYEAQ. V lost 5 bases, J lost 6 bases, and 9 bases stayed unmatched. The CDR3: CASSLTSGGAGGEQYF. The sequenced part of the CDR3 DNA is TGTGCCAGCAGCCTGACTAGCGGGGGGGCGGGAGGCGAG.